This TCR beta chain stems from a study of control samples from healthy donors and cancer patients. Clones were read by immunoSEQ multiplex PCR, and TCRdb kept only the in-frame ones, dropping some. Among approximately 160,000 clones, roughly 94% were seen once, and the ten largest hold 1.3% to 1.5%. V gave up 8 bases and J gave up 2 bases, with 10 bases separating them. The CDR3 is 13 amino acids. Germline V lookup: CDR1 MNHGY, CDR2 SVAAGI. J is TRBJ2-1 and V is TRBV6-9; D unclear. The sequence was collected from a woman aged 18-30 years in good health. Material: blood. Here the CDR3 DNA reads TGTGCCAGCCCCAGCTACGCCTACAATGAGCAGTTCTTC. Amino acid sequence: CASPSYAYNEQFF.